Presented here are 15 T cell receptor beta chains from one specimen sequenced in a study of control samples from healthy donors and cancer patients. Only in-frame clones appear in the TCRdb table, and some are missing; sequencing was by immunoSEQ multiplex PCR. The table has tens of thousands of clones, 75% to 95% seen once; the top ten hold about 15%. Sequencing input: blood. These receptors all come from a man between 25 and 39 years old in good health.

This chain connects TRBV28 to TRBJ1-5; 11 bases align to TRBD1. Germline V CDR1 and CDR2: MDHEN, SYDVKM. The CDR3 spans 15 residues. V was pared by 6 bases and J by 6 bases, with 7 bases of the junction left unmatched. CDR3 amino acids: CASSPGQGVVQPQHF. In DNA, the CDR3 is TGTGCCAGCAGCCCGGGACAGGGGGTTGTTCAGCCCCAGCATTTT.

This chain links TRBV4-3 with TRBJ2-7; D is perhaps TRBD2 (6 bases). CDR3 length: 13 amino acids. The V gene lost 4 bases and the J gene lost 2 bases, with 9 bases spanning the gap. Germline lookup yields CDR1 LGHNA and CDR2 YSLEER. CDR3 loop: CASSPSGAYEQYF. DNA for the CDR3: TGCGCCAGCAGCCCCTCGGGAGCCTACGAGCAGTACTTC.

The chain links TRBV6-5 to TRBJ1-6; 10 bases are a match to TRBD1. Germline V gene lookup returns CDR1 MNHEY and CDR2 SVGAGI. The CDR3 has 13 amino acids. Trimming cost V 6 bases and J 10 bases; bases outside gene matches: 3. The CDR3 region is CASRGTGASPLHF. For the CDR3, the DNA is TGTGCCAGCAGGGGGACAGGGGCATCACCCCTCCACTTT.

V and J are TRBV7-7 and TRBJ2-5; TRBD1 matches at 9 bases. The CDR3 is 15 residues long. CDR1 and CDR2 (germline): SSHAT, FNYEAQ (reference sequence). After removal of 5 bases from V and 5 bases from J, the junction contained 9 bases not matched to a gene. Written as DNA, the CDR3 is TGTGCCAGCAGCCCCGGGACAGGGTTGATGGAGACCCAGTACTTC. This encodes CASSPGTGLMETQYF. Based on the CDR3 plus reference TRBV7-7 and TRBJ2-5, the full variable domain is GAGVSQSPRYKVTKRGQDVTLRCDPISSHATLYWYQQALGQGPEFLTYFNYEAQPDKSGLPSDRFSAERPEGSISTLTIQRTEQRDSAMYRCASSPGTGLMETQYFGPGTRLLVL.

The rearrangement links TRBV18 to TRBJ1-1; no reliable D call. Germline assignment: CDR1 KGHSH and CDR2 LQKENI. V was shortened by 2 bases and J by 6 bases, with 7 bases between the two germline ends. The CDR3 loop spans 12 amino acids. CDR3 bases: TGTGCCAGCTCACCAGGAGTCGCTGAAGCTTTCTTT. Translating gives CASSPGVAEAFF.

The chain couples TRBV5-1 to TRBJ2-6; 7 nucleotides agree with TRBD1. The germline V gene encodes CDR1 SGHRS and CDR2 YFSETQ. V gave up 3 bases and J gave up 0 bases; unmatched junction bases: 9. The CDR3 is made up of 18 amino acids. The CDR3 DNA follows: TGCGCCAGCAGCTCCCCGACAGGGACCCCCTCTGGGGCCAACGTCCTGACTTTC. The encoded protein is CASSSPTGTPSGANVLTF. Variable domain in full (rest from reference TRBV5-1 and TRBJ2-6): KAGVTQTPRYLIKTRGQQVTLSCSPISGHRSVSWYQQTPGQGLQFLFEYFSETQRNKGNFPGRFSGRQFSNSRSEMNVSTLELGDSALYLCASSSPTGTPSGANVLTFGAGSRLTVL.

The rearrangement uses TRBV4-1 and TRBJ2-3, with 10 bases identical to TRBD2. Looked up from germline, CDR1 is MGHRA and CDR2 is YSYEKL. With 3 bases clipped from V and 5 bases from J, the junction kept 11 bases outside the gene matches. The CDR3 is 17 residues long. The CDR3 loop reads CASSHTRAGGPIDTQYF. CDR3 nucleotide sequence: TGCGCCAGCAGCCATACCCGAGCGGGGGGGCCTATAGATACGCAGTATTTT.

This chain connects TRBV7-9 to TRBJ1-4; no firm D call. Between the trimmed V and J ends, which lost 6 bases and 8 bases, there was a span of 13 bases. The CDR3 has 13 amino acids. Germline loops: CDR1 SEHNR, CDR2 FQNEAQ (reference sequence). The CDR3 reads CASRGGNPEKLFF. The CDR3, as DNA: TGTGCCAGCAGGGGAGGAAACCCAGAAAAACTGTTTTTT. Full variable domain (missing parts from reference TRBV7-9 and TRBJ1-4): DTGVSQNPRHKITKRGQNVTFRCDPISEHNRLYWYRQTLGQGPEFLTYFQNEAQLEKSRLLSDRFSAERPKGSFSTLEIQRTEQGDSAMYLCASRGGNPEKLFFGSGTQLSVL.

The J gene is TRBJ1-6, the V gene TRBV19; 8 nucleotides match TRBD1. With V trimmed by 7 bases and J by 10 bases, 15 bases remained unmatched. Looked up from germline, CDR1 is LNHDA and CDR2 is SQIVND (reference sequence). This CDR3 region has 16 residues. For the CDR3, the DNA is TGTGCCAGTACCCTAAAAGGGCGGACAGGGAGGTCACCCCTCCACTTT. It is translated as CASTLKGRTGRSPLHF.

The chain is built from TRBV6-6 and TRBJ2-3, with a tentative D call TRBD1 (5 bases). The CDR3 contains 15 residues. In germline, CDR1 is MNHNY, CDR2 SVGAGI (reference sequence). The V end was cut by 1 base, the J end by 0 bases, with 8 bases between. The CDR3 DNA is TGTGCCAGCAGTTACTTTCAGGGAAGCACAGATACGCAGTATTTT. Its protein product is CASSYFQGSTDTQYF.

This clone showed up just a few times. V and J are TRBV27 and TRBJ2-7, with unresolved D. Germline V gene lookup returns CDR1 MNHEY and CDR2 SMNVEV (reference sequence). The CDR3 extends over 13 amino acids. V shed 1 base and J shed 0 bases, with 4 bases lying between them. The CDR3 loop is CASSLWASYEQYF. CDR3 nucleotides: TGTGCCAGCAGTTTATGGGCCTCCTACGAGCAGTACTTC.

The chain links TRBV28 to TRBJ2-3, with D perhaps being TRBD1 or TRBD2 (5 bases each). Trimming stripped 7 bases from V and 0 bases from J, with 20 bases between. The CDR3 is made up of 17 amino acids. CDR1 and CDR2 (germline): MDHEN, SYDVKM. Here the CDR3 DNA reads TGTGCCAGCACTGCCAACCCCGGGGCAACTAGCACAGATACGCAGTATTTT. Translated: CASTANPGATSTDTQYF.

This sequence joins TRBV5-1 and TRBJ1-3, with 8 bases matching TRBD1. CDR1 and CDR2 from the germline V gene are SGHRS and YFSETQ. Germline trimming cut 4 bases from V and 4 bases from J; bases unmatched to any gene: 7. The CDR3 contains 15 residues. CDR3 loop: CASSETGQAGNTIYF. CDR3 bases: TGCGCCAGCAGCGAAACGGGACAGGCGGGAAACACCATATATTTT.

The rearrangement links TRBV7-6 to TRBJ2-7, with unresolved D. The V end lost 1 base, the J end lost 7 bases, and 8 bases lay between the germline ends. Germline V gene data show CDR1 as SGHVS and CDR2 as FNYEAQ. The CDR3 runs to 12 residues. The DNA of the CDR3 is TGTGCCAGCAGCTTAGACGGTTTAGAGCAGTACTTC. Its protein is CASSLDGLEQYF.

DNA for the CDR3: TGTGCCAGCAGCTCGTACAGGGGCGACACTGAAGCTTTCTTT. Translating gives CASSSYRGDTEAFF. This chain connects TRBV5-4 to TRBJ1-1, with TRBD1 identical over 7 bases. Germline V gene lookup returns CDR1 SGHNT and CDR2 YYREEE (reference sequence). The CDR3 has 14 amino acids. J gave up 3 bases and V 3 bases, and 5 bases lay outside the gene matches. Using reference TRBV5-4 and TRBJ1-1 for the parts outside the CDR3, the full variable domain is ETGVTQSPTHLIKTRGQQVTLRCSSQSGHNTVSWYQQALGQGPQFIFQYYREEENGRGNFPPRFSGLQFPNYSSELNVNALELDDSALYLCASSSYRGDTEAFFGQGTRLTVV.